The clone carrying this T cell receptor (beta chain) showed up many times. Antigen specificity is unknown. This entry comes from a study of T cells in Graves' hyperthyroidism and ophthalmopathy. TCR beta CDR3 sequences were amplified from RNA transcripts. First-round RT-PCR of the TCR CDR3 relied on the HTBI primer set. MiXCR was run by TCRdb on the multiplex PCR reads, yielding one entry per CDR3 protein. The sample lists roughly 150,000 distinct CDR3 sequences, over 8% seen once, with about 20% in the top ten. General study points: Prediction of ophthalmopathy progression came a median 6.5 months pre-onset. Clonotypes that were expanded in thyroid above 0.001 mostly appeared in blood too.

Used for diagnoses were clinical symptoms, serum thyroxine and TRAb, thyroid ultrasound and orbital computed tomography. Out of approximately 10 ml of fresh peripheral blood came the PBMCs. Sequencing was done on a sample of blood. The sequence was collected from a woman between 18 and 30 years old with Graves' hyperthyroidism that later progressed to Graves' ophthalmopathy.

The CDR3 loop reads CASSRQGRGTEAFF. The CDR3 DNA is TGTGCCAGCAGCCGACAGGGCCGGGGCACTGAAGCTTTCTTT. The rearrangement joins TRBV3-1 to TRBJ1-1, with TRBD1 matching over 7 bases. CDR3 length: 14 amino acids. V gave up 4 bases and J gave up 4 bases; unmatched junction bases: 6. Germline lookup yields CDR1 LGHDT and CDR2 YNNKEL (reference sequence).